What follows is one T cell receptor beta chain and its context. The data stem from a study of blood T cell repertoires in COVID-19. In germline, CDR1 is SGHTA, CDR2 FQGTGA. With 2 bases removed from V and 0 bases from J, the gap between germline ends came to 16 bases. The CDR3 sequence is 17 residues long. The repertoire was sequenced with immunoSEQ multiplex PCR; TCRdb's copy has only in-frame clones and lacks some. The sample has about 290,000 clones; roughly 89% are singletons. The chain carries TRBV7-3 and TRBJ1-1, with TRBD1 as a possible D gene (6 bases). This receptor was obtained from a woman aged 40 to 55 who had recovered from COVID-19. The specimen was PBMCs or T cells enriched from blood (not recorded which). The CDR3 loop is CASSLHRVGPMNTEAFF. The CDR3, as DNA: TGTGCCAGCAGCTTACACAGGGTTGGACCAATGAACACTGAAGCTTTCTTT.